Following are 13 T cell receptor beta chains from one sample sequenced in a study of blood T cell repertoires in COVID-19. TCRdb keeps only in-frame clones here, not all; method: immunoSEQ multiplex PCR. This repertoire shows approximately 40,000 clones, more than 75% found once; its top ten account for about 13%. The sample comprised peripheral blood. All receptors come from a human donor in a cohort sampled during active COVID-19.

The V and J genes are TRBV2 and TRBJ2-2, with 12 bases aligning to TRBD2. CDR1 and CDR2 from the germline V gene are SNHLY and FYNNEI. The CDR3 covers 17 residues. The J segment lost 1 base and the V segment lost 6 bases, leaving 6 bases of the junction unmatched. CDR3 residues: CASSGSGLAGNTGELFF. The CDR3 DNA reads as TGTGCCAGCAGCGGCTCGGGACTAGCGGGGAACACCGGGGAGCTGTTTTTT. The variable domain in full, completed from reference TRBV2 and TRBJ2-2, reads EPEVTQTPSHQVTQMGQEVILRCVPISNHLYFYWYRQILGQKVEFLVSFYNNEISEKSEIFDDQFSVERPDGSNFTLKIRSTKLEDSAMYFCASSGSGLAGNTGELFFGEGSRLTVL.

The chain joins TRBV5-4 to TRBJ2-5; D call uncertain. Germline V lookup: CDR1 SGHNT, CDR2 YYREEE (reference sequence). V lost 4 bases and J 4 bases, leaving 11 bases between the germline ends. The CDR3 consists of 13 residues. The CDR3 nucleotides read TGTGCCAGCAGCCAGCGACCGAGAGAGACCCAGTACTTC. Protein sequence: CASSQRPRETQYF.

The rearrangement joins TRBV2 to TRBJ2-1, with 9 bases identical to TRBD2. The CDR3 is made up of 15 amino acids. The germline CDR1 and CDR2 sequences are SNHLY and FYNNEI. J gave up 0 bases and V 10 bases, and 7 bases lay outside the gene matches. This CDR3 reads CATTSGGSSYNEQFF. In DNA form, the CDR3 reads TGTGCCACAACAAGCGGGGGGAGCTCCTACAATGAGCAGTTCTTC.

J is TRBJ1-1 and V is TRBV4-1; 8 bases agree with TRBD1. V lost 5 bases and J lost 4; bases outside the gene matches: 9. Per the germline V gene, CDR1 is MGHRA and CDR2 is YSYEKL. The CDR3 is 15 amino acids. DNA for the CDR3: TGCGCCAGCAGCTACCCCCTGACAGGGGTCACTGAAGCTTTCTTT. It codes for CASSYPLTGVTEAFF.

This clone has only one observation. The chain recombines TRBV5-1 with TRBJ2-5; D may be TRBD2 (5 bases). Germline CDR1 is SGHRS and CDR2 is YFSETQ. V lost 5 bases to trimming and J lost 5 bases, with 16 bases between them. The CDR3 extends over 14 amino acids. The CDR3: CASREARNRETQYF. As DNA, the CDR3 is TGCGCCAGCAGGGAGGCTAGAAATAGGGAGACCCAGTACTTC.

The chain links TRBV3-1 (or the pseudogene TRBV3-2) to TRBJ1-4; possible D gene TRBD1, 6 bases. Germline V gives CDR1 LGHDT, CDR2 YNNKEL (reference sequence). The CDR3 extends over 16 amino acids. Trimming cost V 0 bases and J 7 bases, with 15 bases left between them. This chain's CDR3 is CASSQEGTMGSEKLFF. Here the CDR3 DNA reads TGTGCCAGCAGCCAAGAAGGGACAATGGGGAGTGAAAAACTGTTTTTT.

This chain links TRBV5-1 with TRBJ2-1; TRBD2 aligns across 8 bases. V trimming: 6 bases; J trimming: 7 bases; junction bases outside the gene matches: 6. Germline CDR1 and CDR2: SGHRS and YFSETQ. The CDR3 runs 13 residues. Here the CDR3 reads CASTRGGGNEQFF. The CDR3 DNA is TGCGCCAGCACCAGGGGCGGGGGGAATGAGCAGTTCTTC. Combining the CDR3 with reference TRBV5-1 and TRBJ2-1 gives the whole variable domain KAGVTQTPRYLIKTRGQQVTLSCSPISGHRSVSWYQQTPGQGLQFLFEYFSETQRNKGNFPGRFSGRQFSNSRSEMNVSTLELGDSALYLCASTRGGGNEQFFGPGTRLTVL.

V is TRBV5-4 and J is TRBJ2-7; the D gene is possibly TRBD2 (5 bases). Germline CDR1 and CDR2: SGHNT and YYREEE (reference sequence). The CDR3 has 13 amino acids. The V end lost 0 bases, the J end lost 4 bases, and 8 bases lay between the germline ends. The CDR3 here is CASSLGLYYEQYF. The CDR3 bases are TGTGCCAGCAGCTTGGGACTATATTACGAGCAGTACTTC.

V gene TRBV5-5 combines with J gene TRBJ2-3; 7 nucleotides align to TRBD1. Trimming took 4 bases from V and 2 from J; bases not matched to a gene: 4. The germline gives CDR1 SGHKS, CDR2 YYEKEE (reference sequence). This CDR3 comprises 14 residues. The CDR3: CASSQTGYTDTQYF. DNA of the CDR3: TGTGCCAGCAGCCAGACAGGGTACACAGATACGCAGTATTTT. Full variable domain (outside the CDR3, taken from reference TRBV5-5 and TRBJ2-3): DAGVTQSPTHLIKTRGQQVTLRCSPISGHKSVSWYQQVLGQGPQFIFQYYEKEERGRGNFPDRFSARQFPNYSSELNVNALLLGDSALYLCASSQTGYTDTQYFGPGTRLTVL.

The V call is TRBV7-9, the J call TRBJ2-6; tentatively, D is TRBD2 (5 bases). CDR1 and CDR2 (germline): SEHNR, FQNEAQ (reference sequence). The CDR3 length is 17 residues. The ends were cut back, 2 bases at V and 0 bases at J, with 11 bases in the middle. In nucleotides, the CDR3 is TGTGCCAGCAGCTTATACGGGGTCCCCTCTGGGGCCAACGTCCTGACTTTC. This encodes CASSLYGVPSGANVLTF.

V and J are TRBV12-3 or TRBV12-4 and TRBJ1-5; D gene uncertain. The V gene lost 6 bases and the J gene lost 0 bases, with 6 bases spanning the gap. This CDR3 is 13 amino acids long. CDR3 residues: CASRSGSNQPQHF. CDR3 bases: TGTGCCAGCAGATCGGGTAGCAATCAGCCCCAGCATTTT.

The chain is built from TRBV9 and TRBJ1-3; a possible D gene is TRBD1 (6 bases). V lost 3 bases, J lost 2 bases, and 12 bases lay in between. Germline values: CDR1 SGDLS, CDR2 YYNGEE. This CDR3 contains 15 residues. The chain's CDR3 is CASSGFQGPGNTIYF. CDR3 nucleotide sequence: TGTGCCAGCAGCGGCTTCCAGGGGCCTGGAAACACCATATATTTT.

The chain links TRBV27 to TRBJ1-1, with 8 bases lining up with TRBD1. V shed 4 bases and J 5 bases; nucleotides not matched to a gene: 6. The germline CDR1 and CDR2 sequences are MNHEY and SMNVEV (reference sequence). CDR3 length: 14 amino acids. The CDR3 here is CASSWTGLGTEAFF. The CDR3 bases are TGTGCCAGCAGTTGGACAGGGTTGGGGACTGAAGCTTTCTTT.